Each of the 12 T cell receptor beta chains below was sequenced from the same sample in a study of monozygotic twins with inflammatory bowel disease. Following a re-call of the 5' RACE reads, TCRdb has one entry per CDR3 protein and lacks DNA. This table lists fewer than 400,000 distinct CDR3 sequences. The sample comprised blood. The receptors here all came from a human donor with ulcerative colitis or Crohn's disease, or a healthy co-twin of an affected twin (not recorded which).

The genes are TRBV29-1 and TRBJ2-1; lacking DNA, the TRBD1 call made by TCRdb goes unchecked. Germline CDR1 is SQVTM and CDR2 is ANQGSEA. The CDR3 extends over 14 amino acids. CDR3 loop: CSVEDNLLGVGQFF.

The rearrangement joins TRBV29-1 to TRBJ2-1; TCRdb proposes TRBD1, but this gene call is untestable without DNA. CDR1 SQVTM and CDR2 ANQGSEA come from the germline V gene. This CDR3 has 13 amino acids. This CDR3 reads CSVLGQGYNEQFF.

The genes are TRBV12-3 or TRBV12-4 and TRBJ2-7. CDR3 length: 14 amino acids. The CDR3 loop is CASRLTQGPYEQYF.

J is TRBJ1-1 and V is TRBV7-3; the D gene TCRdb calls, TRBD1, cannot be checked with no DNA. Germline V gene lookup returns CDR1 SGHTA and CDR2 FQGTGA. The CDR3 consists of 16 residues. The CDR3 sequence is CASSSQGPPMNTEAFF.

V and J are TRBV5-5 and TRBJ1-4. CDR1 and CDR2 from the germline V gene are SGHKS and YYEKEE (reference sequence). CDR3 length: 15 amino acids. The CDR3 here is CASTVAWSPNEKLFF.

V is TRBV6-5 and J is TRBJ2-1; the D call of TRBD2 rests on TCRdb alone, since no DNA is present to check it. CDR3 length: 19 amino acids. Germline V lookup: CDR1 MNHEY, CDR2 SVGAGI. The CDR3 loop is CASSYWASGSLSSYNEQFF.

The chain couples TRBV4-1 to TRBJ2-3; TCRdb gives TRBD1 as the D gene, but with no DNA this cannot be confirmed. CDR3 length equals 17 residues. Per the germline V gene, CDR1 is MGHRA and CDR2 is YSYEKL. The CDR3 reads CASRRTQGDHSTDTQYF.

This chain connects TRBV7-6 to TRBJ2-5. Germline lookup yields CDR1 SGHVS and CDR2 FNYEAQ. The CDR3 extends over 15 amino acids. CDR3 sequence: CASSLSRVVQETQYF.

This chain's CDR3 is CASSLSSGRGETQYF. The V and J genes are TRBV9 and TRBJ2-5; the TCRdb call, TRBD2, lacks DNA for checking. The CDR3 runs 15 residues. Per germline, CDR1 SGDLS and CDR2 YYNGEE.

The V gene is TRBV11-2, the J gene TRBJ2-3; with no DNA, the TCRdb D assignment of TRBD1 cannot be verified. This CDR3 comprises 16 residues. The germline gives CDR1 SGHAT, CDR2 FQNNGV. The CDR3 protein is CASSWGRRSGTDTQYF.

The chain has TRBV29-1 and TRBJ2-7; TCRdb selects TRBD1, and the lack of DNA leaves this call unchecked. CDR3 length equals 12 residues. Per the germline V gene, CDR1 is SQVTM and CDR2 is ANQGSEA. CDR3 sequence reads: CSVRDRLPEQYF.

The gene calls are TRBV18 and TRBJ1-5. This CDR3 comprises 13 residues. The V gene's germline CDR1 is KGHSH and CDR2 LQKENI. CDR3 sequence reads: CASSPTEVQPQHF.